This TCR beta chain was sequenced in a study of blood T cell repertoires in COVID-19. Here immunoSEQ multiplex PCR was the method, and the copy in TCRdb shows in-frame clones only, minus some. The sample lists around 57,000 clones, about 87% occurring once. This clone was detected only a few times. The junction had 8 bases not matched to a gene; V was cut back by 6 bases and J by 5 bases. Germline V CDR1 and CDR2: SQVTM, ANQGSEA. This CDR3 comprises 13 residues. Sequenced: peripheral blood. This clonotype was obtained from a human donor with active COVID-19. The donor label of this sample is uncertain. The V call is TRBV29-1, the J call TRBJ2-7; 9 nucleotides match TRBD1. The DNA for the CDR3 is TGCAGCGTCCGGGACAGGGTCGTCCACGAGCAGTACTTC. Translation: CSVRDRVVHEQYF.